This T cell receptor beta chain originates from a study of blood T cell repertoires in COVID-19 (TCRdb year 2020). Regarding the research as a whole: Collaborator samples came from the United States, Italy and Spain and covered acute and convalescent phases of COVID-19. The material from the prospective study consisted of cDNA or gDNA derived from T cells, B-cell-depleted T cells, or PBMCs. Deeply sampled blood TCRbeta repertoires from subjects exposed to, actively infected with, or recovered from COVID-19 were included in the dataset. The repertoires were released in a freely available public database intended as a resource for research on the immune response to SARS-CoV-2. Samples were obtained from the ongoing ImmuneRACE study (first 160 participants) and from about 1,300 subjects provided by 6 global collaborators. The sample metadata nearly always contained a de-identified subject ID, COVID-19 status, age in years and sex. Where HLA class I and class II types were available, the types were taken from metadata supplied by the sample provider, not from assay-based typing.

The study at large found these results: How much clinical and demographic metadata was included differed by source and by participant, and the metadata was provided uncurated.

V is pruned by 2 bases and J by 6 bases, leaving 7 bases of the junction without a gene match. Sequences SGHRS (CDR1) and YFSETQ (CDR2) are obtained from the germline V gene. The CDR3 sequence holds 15 residues, the cysteine and phenylalanine included. Only CDR3 DNA is held: 45 bases, read in frame from base 1. Whole blood was collected in K2EDTA tubes by collaborating institutions according to the institutions' own protocols. For TCRbeta analysis, collaborators shipped samples in one of three forms: frozen whole blood, isolated PBMCs, or DNA extracted from either of those sample types. As regards this clone: There is no known antigen for this receptor. Per-base qualities were not stored, and no clone one base away is much larger.

TCRbeta CDR3 regions were amplified from genomic DNA by means of the immunoSEQ Assay, a bias-controlled multiplex PCR. The authors' pipeline ran thus. Within the assay, amplification of reference gene primers was used to estimate how many nucleated cells each sample contained. To quantify the absolute abundance of each unique TCRbeta CDR3 rearrangement, sequence reads were collapsed and filtered. For each sample, productive Simpson clonality was calculated as the square root of Simpson's diversity index across productive rearrangements. TCRdb stores this immuneACCESS table with in-frame sequences only. Part of the clones is absent; in the studies checked, under half of the shortfall reflects unresolved V genes, and no reason is known for the rest. Clonal size and the V and J genes are those of that table, whereas D and trimming came from the DNA. The sample table contains about 180,000 clones; only one count was recorded for about four fifths of them. The leading ten clones occupy 8% to 9.5% of the sample.

Sequencing input: peripheral blood. The chain joins TRBV5-1 to TRBJ1-5; TRBD1 agrees with 8 junctional bases. This TCR came from a woman aged 70-85 years with acute or convalescent COVID-19. CDR3 loop: CASSLTPGGTQPQHF. In nucleotide form, the sequence is TGCGCCAGCAGCTTAACCCCAGGGGGCACTCAGCCCCAGCATTTT.